Below are 30 T cell receptor beta chains sequenced from a single sample in a study of T-cell memory formation after mild COVID-19 listed by TCRdb under 2021. Library preparation used 5' RACE. TCRdb shows the sequencer as Illumina NovaSeq 6000. TCRdb applied fastp at Q25 and MiXCR to the public reads, then kept only in-frame beta chains. Rows are combined by CDR3 protein, so each entry shows the most common genes and DNA. The sample profile shows approximately 40,000 distinct CDR3 sequences; roughly 11% of them were found once. Less than 30% of the sample is in the top ten clones. Source material: PBMCs or a T cell subset sorted from them (not recorded which). Every receptor here comes from a man younger than 30 who had mild COVID-19 (a few samples of this study predate the infection). The sample titles of this study are shuffled in the database, so cell type and time point are left out; the donor was told from shared clones.

The chain joins TRBV12-3 or TRBV12-4 to TRBJ2-1; the D gene is possibly TRBD1 (6 bases). CDR3 length: 14 residues. Trimming shortened V by 2 bases and J by 3 bases, and 8 bases separated the two germline ends. In DNA, the CDR3 is TGTGCCAGCAGTTTAAGCAGGGGCTACAATGAGCAGTTCTTC. As protein: CASSLSRGYNEQFF.

In this sample, this clonotype turned up many times. The chain combines TRBV5-1 with TRBJ2-2, with 9 bases aligning to TRBD1. Germline V gene data show CDR1 as SGHRS and CDR2 as YFSETQ. The J segment lost 8 bases and the V segment lost 2 bases, leaving 7 bases of the junction unmatched. CDR3 length equals 15 residues. DNA for the CDR3: TGCGCCAGCAGCTTCCGGACAGGGGCGACTGGGGAGCTGTTTTTT. It translates to CASSFRTGATGELFF. The full variable domain, with the rest looked up from reference TRBV5-1 and TRBJ2-2, is KAGVTQTPRYLIKTRGQQVTLSCSPISGHRSVSWYQQTPGQGLQFLFEYFSETQRNKGNFPGRFSGRQFSNSRSEMNVSTLELGDSALYLCASSFRTGATGELFFGEGSRLTVL.

This clonotype was observed many times. The chain recombines TRBV5-8 with TRBJ2-6, with D uncertain. V shed 4 bases and J shed 0 bases, with 11 bases lying between them. The CDR3 sequence is 16 residues long. The germline gives CDR1 SGHTS, CDR2 YDEGEE. DNA for the CDR3: TGTGCCAGCAGCATGGAGTCGTTCTCTGGGGCCAACGTCCTGACTTTC. It translates to CASSMESFSGANVLTF.

This clonotype was picked up many times. The chain uses TRBV20-1 and TRBJ2-1, with 10 bases lining up with TRBD2. Germline V gene lookup returns CDR1 DFQATT and CDR2 SNEGSKA (reference sequence). This CDR3 is 15 amino acids long. V was pared by 6 bases and J by 0 bases, with 5 bases of the junction left unmatched. The CDR3: CSASGGDYSYNEQFF. The CDR3 coding sequence is TGCAGTGCCAGCGGGGGGGACTACTCCTACAATGAGCAGTTCTTC.

In its sample, this clonotype was seen many times. This chain joins TRBV29-1 and TRBJ2-5; 7 positions match TRBD2. The CDR3 is made up of 13 amino acids. Germline V gene sequence: CDR1 SQVTM, CDR2 ANQGSEA. With V trimmed by 3 bases and J by 5 bases, 6 bases remained unmatched. The CDR3 loop is CSVEGLTRETQYF. The CDR3, as DNA: TGCAGCGTTGAGGGACTAACTCGGGAGACCCAGTACTTC.

This clonotype was detected ten times or more. In DNA form, the CDR3 reads TGTGCCAGCAGCTTGGTCAGCGGGTCCGCAGATACGCAGTATTTT. Its translation: CASSLVSGSADTQYF. This chain uses TRBV5-5 with TRBJ2-3; possibly TRBD2 for D (6 bases). The germline V gene encodes CDR1 SGHKS and CDR2 YYEKEE (reference sequence). Trimming took off 0 bases at V and 4 bases at J, with 12 bases between the two ends. The CDR3 covers 15 residues. The full variable domain, with the rest looked up from reference TRBV5-5 and TRBJ2-3, is DAGVTQSPTHLIKTRGQQVTLRCSPISGHKSVSWYQQVLGQGPQFIFQYYEKEERGRGNFPDRFSARQFPNYSSELNVNALLLGDSALYLCASSLVSGSADTQYFGPGTRLTVL.

This clonotype has a count of ten or more. The genes are TRBV18 and TRBJ1-5, with 7 bases fitting TRBD1. Trimming removed 4 bases from V and 6 bases from J; junction bases left unmatched: 15. Germline lookup yields CDR1 KGHSH and CDR2 LQKENI. The length of the CDR3 is 17 residues. For the CDR3, the DNA is TGTGCCAGCTCACGAATACAACCTACAGGGGAGGGTCAGCCCCAGCATTTT. Residues: CASSRIQPTGEGQPQHF.

The genes are TRBV7-9 and TRBJ2-7; D might be TRBD1 (6 bases). The CDR3 consists of 13 residues. The germline CDR1 and CDR2 sequences are SEHNR and FQNEAQ (reference sequence). With 4 bases removed from V and 3 bases from J, the gap between germline ends came to 10 bases. In DNA form, the CDR3 reads TGTGCCAGCAGCTCAACAGGGAGCTACGAGCAGTACGTC. It codes for CASSSTGSYEQYV.

The rearrangement links TRBV7-9 to TRBJ2-1; D unresolved. V was trimmed by 2 bases and J by 5 bases, leaving 13 bases between them. This CDR3 is built from 15 residues. Germline assignment: CDR1 SEHNR and CDR2 FQNEAQ (reference sequence). The CDR3 nucleotides are TGTGCCAGCAGCTTACTCCAGGAGAAGGACAATGAGCAGTTCTTC. Translating it yields CASSLLQEKDNEQFF.

This clonotype was observed at least ten times. V usage is TRBV15 and J usage is TRBJ2-5; a weak D match, TRBD1 (6 bases). This CDR3 region has 13 residues. V was pared by 5 bases and J by 5 bases, with 12 bases between. Looked up from germline, CDR1 is LNHNV and CDR2 is YYDKDF (reference sequence). The DNA for the CDR3 is TGTGCCACCAGCGTGGACAGTACGGAGACCCAGTACTTC. Residues: CATSVDSTETQYF.

This clonotype was seen ten or more times. The junction shows a germline mismatch at one end, possibly a read error. The gene calls are TRBV5-1 and TRBJ2-1; D is tentatively TRBD1 or TRBD2 (5 bases each). Germline values: CDR1 SGHRS, CDR2 YFSETQ. The CDR3 covers 14 residues. This chain's CDR3 is CASRLGTSYNEQFF. The CDR3 DNA follows: TGCGCCAGCAGGTTGGGGACCTCCTACAATGAGCAGTTCTTC.

This clonotype was seen many times. The rearrangement links TRBV7-8 to TRBJ1-1; D not certain. This CDR3 comprises 13 residues. Germline CDR1 SGHVS, CDR2 FQNEAQ. Trimming left V 3 bases short and J 5 bases short, with 10 bases between. CDR3 nucleotide sequence: TGTGCCAGCAGCTTTTTCGGGTTAACTGAAGCTTTCTTT. This translates into CASSFFGLTEAFF.

In its sample, this clonotype was seen many times. The chain is built from TRBV7-2 and TRBJ2-5, with TRBD2 matching 10 bases. Per the germline V gene, CDR1 is SGHTA and CDR2 is FQGNSA. This CDR3 spans 15 amino acids. Trimming cost V 5 bases and J 2 bases; bases outside gene matches: 5. The CDR3 is CASSATSGVQETQYF. The CDR3 DNA reads TGTGCCAGCAGCGCTACTAGCGGGGTTCAAGAGACCCAGTACTTC. Using reference TRBV7-2 and TRBJ2-5 for the parts outside the CDR3, the full variable domain is GAGVSQSPSNKVTEKGKDVELRCDPISGHTALYWYRQSLGQGLEFLIYFQGNSAPDKSGLPSDRFSAERTGGSVSTLTIQRTQQEDSAVYLCASSATSGVQETQYFGPGTRLLVL.

This clonotype was picked up many times. The rearrangement links TRBV5-1 to TRBJ1-1; the match to TRBD1 covers 11 bases. The CDR3 has 13 amino acids. The germline gives CDR1 SGHRS, CDR2 YFSETQ. Trimming at V came to 0 bases and at J to 10 bases, leaving 2 bases not matched to a gene. The CDR3 here is CASSLGDRGSAFF. In DNA, the CDR3 is TGCGCCAGCAGCTTGGGGGACAGGGGGTCAGCTTTCTTT.

In its sample, this clonotype was seen many times. This chain joins TRBV7-9 and TRBJ1-1; no definite D call. The germline V gene has CDR1 SEHNR and CDR2 FQNEAQ (reference sequence). The CDR3 contains 13 residues. Trimming shortened V by 5 bases and J by 3 bases, and 10 bases separated the two germline ends. CDR3 in amino acids: CASSAQGHTEAFF. The CDR3 DNA reads TGTGCCAGCAGCGCACAAGGGCACACTGAAGCTTTCTTT.

This clonotype occurred many times. This sequence joins TRBV20-1 and TRBJ1-1, with a weak D call TRBD1 (5 bases). This CDR3 spans 12 amino acids. Trimming took off 6 bases at V and 3 bases at J, with 11 bases between the two ends. The germline gives CDR1 DFQATT, CDR2 SNEGSKA (reference sequence). The CDR3 loop is CSATGTYTEAFF. The CDR3 DNA sequence: TGCAGTGCAACGGGGACGTACACTGAAGCTTTCTTT.

This clonotype was found many times. The gene calls are TRBV5-6 and TRBJ2-1, with D hard to call. Looked up from germline, CDR1 is SGHDT and CDR2 is YYEEEE. The length of the CDR3 is 13 residues. V dropped 0 bases and J dropped 6 bases, with 7 bases sitting between them. As DNA, the CDR3 is TGTGCCAGCAGCTTGGGGGCCCCCAATGAGCAGTTCTTC. Translated, it gives CASSLGAPNEQFF.

This rearrangement joins TRBV5-1 to TRBJ2-7; 13 bases line up with TRBD2. J gave up 0 bases and V 7 bases, and 4 bases lay outside the gene matches. Germline V lookup: CDR1 SGHRS, CDR2 YFSETQ. There are 15 residues in the CDR3. The chain's CDR3 is CASGLAGATSYEQYF. CDR3 nucleotide sequence: TGCGCCAGCGGACTAGCGGGGGCCACCTCCTACGAGCAGTACTTC.

The table lists this clonotype with many counts. This sequence joins TRBV7-8 and TRBJ2-7; TRBD2 matches at 13 bases. This CDR3 contains 16 residues. Unmatched junction bases numbered 9, after V lost 5 bases and J lost 5 bases. Germline assignment: CDR1 SGHVS and CDR2 FQNEAQ. The DNA for the CDR3 is TGTGCCAGCAGCGCAAGCGGACTAGCGGGGGCAGACGAGCAGTACTTC. This gives the protein CASSASGLAGADEQYF.

The sample holds many counts of this clonotype. The V gene is TRBV9, the J gene TRBJ1-3, with 8 nucleotides matching TRBD1. The CDR3 totals 15 residues. Germline values: CDR1 SGDLS, CDR2 YYNGEE. The ends lost 4 bases at V and 3 bases at J; junction bases unmatched: 6. CDR3 residues: CASSLDRAGGNTIYF. The CDR3 DNA is TGTGCCAGCAGCCTGGACAGGGCCGGTGGAAACACCATATATTTT.

This clonotype was seen at least ten times. The rearrangement links TRBV4-2 to TRBJ1-6, with TRBD1 identical over 12 bases. The ends lost 5 bases at V and 12 bases at J; junction bases unmatched: 11. Looked up from germline, CDR1 is LGHNA and CDR2 is YNFKEQ. The CDR3 runs 16 residues. The CDR3 nucleotides read TGTGCCAGCAGCACTAGGGACAGGGGGCGCGACGGACCCCTCCACTTT. Protein: CASSTRDRGRDGPLHF.

A remark on this clonotype: A much larger clone lies one base from this, so it may be a read error. The V call is TRBV29-1, the J call TRBJ1-2; TRBD1 matches 9 bases. CDR3 length: 12 amino acids. CDR1 SQVTM and CDR2 ANQGSEA come from the germline V gene. CDR3 DNA sequence: TGCAGAGGGGGACAGGGCTCCATTGGCTACACCTTC. It encodes CRGGQGSIGYTF.

This clonotype was recorded at least ten times. The chain couples TRBV29-1 to TRBJ2-1, with D tentatively TRBD1 or TRBD2 (7 bases each). V was trimmed by 4 bases and J by 8 bases, leaving 15 bases between them. CDR1 and CDR2 from the germline V gene are SQVTM and ANQGSEA. CDR3 length: 13 amino acids. CDR3 in DNA: TGCAGCGTTGTGGTCCCAGGGGGGGATGAGCAGTTCTTC. Protein: CSVVVPGGDEQFF.

This clonotype came up many times. This chain joins TRBV5-1 and TRBJ2-4, with D perhaps TRBD2 (6 bases). The CDR3 consists of 14 residues. Germline V gene sequence: CDR1 SGHRS, CDR2 YFSETQ. V dropped 2 bases and J dropped 8 bases, with 14 bases sitting between them. CDR3 protein: CASSFSGGEYIQYF. CDR3 nucleotides: TGCGCCAGCAGCTTTTCTGGCGGGGAATACATTCAGTACTTC.

The sample holds many counts of this clonotype. J is TRBJ2-5 and V is TRBV5-6, with D uncertain. Per germline, CDR1 SGHDT and CDR2 YYEEEE. V was cut by 0 bases and J by 1 base, with 13 bases left in between. This CDR3 comprises 16 residues. CDR3 residues: CASSLALLVIQETQYF. CDR3 nucleotides: TGTGCCAGCAGCTTGGCATTATTGGTCATCCAAGAGACCCAGTACTTC.

This clonotype showed up just a few times. The CDR3 protein is CASSPPSHGDDEQYF. CDR3 nucleotides: TGTGCCAGCTCACCACCGAGCCACGGGGACGACGAGCAGTACTTC. The chain couples TRBV18 to TRBJ2-7; possibly TRBD1 or TRBD2 for D (5 bases each). The germline gives CDR1 KGHSH, CDR2 LQKENI. The ends were cut back, 0 bases at V and 5 bases at J, with 14 bases in the middle. The CDR3 has 15 residues.

This clonotype was seen repeatedly, ten times or more. This chain links TRBV7-2 with TRBJ2-2; D is unclear. The germline gives CDR1 SGHTA, CDR2 FQGNSA. V lost 5 bases to trimming and J lost 3 bases, with 16 bases between them. The CDR3 has 16 residues. The CDR3 spells CASSPPLRFYTGELFF. The CDR3 DNA reads as TGTGCCAGCAGCCCCCCCCTTCGATTCTACACCGGGGAGCTGTTTTTT.

This clonotype is medium-sized (0.01 to 0.1%) within its sample. The chain has TRBV4-3 and TRBJ1-2, with D possibly matching TRBD1 (6 bases). This CDR3 spans 16 amino acids. Germline loops: CDR1 LGHNA, CDR2 YSLEER. Between the trimmed V and J ends, which lost 0 bases and 4 bases, there was a span of 15 bases. The CDR3 reads CASSQDYGGGGYGYTF. DNA of the CDR3: TGCGCCAGCAGCCAAGATTACGGGGGCGGAGGCTATGGCTACACCTTC.

The CDR3 region has the DNA TGTGCCAGCTCAGAAGGACTAGCGACGGAGACCCAGTACTTC. Translation: CASSEGLATETQYF. The chain couples TRBV18 to TRBJ2-5, with 9 bases matching TRBD2. The J segment lost 5 bases and the V segment lost 5 bases, leaving 6 bases of the junction unmatched. Germline loops: CDR1 KGHSH, CDR2 LQKENI. CDR3 length: 14 amino acids.

This clonotype was recorded at least ten times. This chain connects TRBV7-2 to TRBJ1-2, with D perhaps matching TRBD1 (6 bases). Trimming took 9 bases from V and 8 from J, leaving 19 bases between them. Per the germline V gene, CDR1 is SGHTA and CDR2 is FQGNSA. This CDR3 is built from 13 residues. The CDR3 nucleotides are TGTGCCAGTGTAATTGTTTGGACAGAAGGCTACACCTTC. Translated, it gives CASVIVWTEGYTF.